This T cell receptor (beta chain) was sequenced for a study of CD8+ T cells in alopecia areata. Study-wide context: For 6 to 18 months, tofacitinib was taken, and 6 months off drug followed. Study-wide points: Scalp sequencing also captures normal skin's resident alphabeta T cells. For lesional scalp, especially alopecia totalis/universalis, clonality was higher than in normal scalp.

cDNA reverse transcribed from extracted RNA served as the sequencing template. Profiled with immunoSEQ multiplex PCR; TCRdb holds only in-frame clones, not every one. Of over 150,000 clones in the sample, roughly 60% were seen once. A remark on this clone: The antigen is undetermined.

This CDR3 is built from 13 residues. Trimming stripped 0 bases from V and 7 bases from J, with 12 bases between. Germline lookup yields CDR1 GTSNPN and CDR2 SVGIG (reference sequence). The V call is TRBV30, the J call TRBJ1-2; D remains unclear. This specimen consisted of CD4+ T cells sorted from blood, obtained at week 0. This TCR was recovered from a human donor with alopecia areata. CDR3 residues: CAWSVGFTGGYTF. In nucleotides, the CDR3 is TGTGCCTGGAGTGTAGGGTTCACTGGTGGCTACACCTTC.